This is a list of T cell receptor beta chains from one sample in a study of shared clonotypes between healthy human individuals. Profiled with immunoSEQ multiplex PCR; TCRdb holds only in-frame clones, not every one. The repertoire includes hundreds of thousands of clones, under 80% of them detected once, and 10% sits in the top ten. The sequenced material came from memory CD4+ T cells sorted from blood. The origin of the receptors is a man aged 25 to 40 in good health. CDR3s include the opening cysteine and the closing phenylalanine or tryptophan. Clone size, where shown, is once, few, many, or a class for clones that have expanded.

length	V	size	J	CDR3
14	TRBV18	.	TRBJ1-2	CASSPGTGSGGYTF
15	TRBV10-1	.	TRBJ2-2	CASSESQGGTGELFF
15	TRBV28	.	TRBJ2-7	CASSQDRVFPGEQYF
16	TRBV7-9	.	TRBJ2-2	CASSPGTGPNTGELFF
14	TRBV28	.	TRBJ1-1	CASTRDSMNTEAFF
15	TRBV6-6	.	TRBJ2-1	CASSYKREGSNEQFF
13	TRBV5-1	.	TRBJ2-3	CASSLAGADTQYF
11	TRBV6-1	.	TRBJ2-2	CASSSHGELFF
13	TRBV27	few	TRBJ1-1	CASKDRVTTEAFF
15	TRBV11-3	once	TRBJ2-2	CASSLVGTTIGELFF
12	TRBV18	.	TRBJ2-5	CASSPPGETQYF
15	TRBV5-4	.	TRBJ2-7	CASSLRTSGSYEQYF
14	TRBV27	few	TRBJ2-7	CASSSQGPPYEQYF
14	TRBV6-1	many	TRBJ2-7	CASSVSGSSYEQYF
20	TRBV5-1	.	TRBJ2-7	CASSLGWGNLRERESHEQYF
14	TRBV10-3	.	TRBJ2-7	CAIRSPGGPYEQYF
13	TRBV27	.	TRBJ1-5	CASSSILNQPQHF
13	TRBV28	.	TRBJ1-5	CASSLLGYQPQHF
14	TRBV4-2	.	TRBJ1-2	CASSQENSNYGYTF
14	TRBV25-1	.	TRBJ2-4	CASSAGGGKNIQYF
14	TRBV2	few	TRBJ2-2	CASSVRGLTGELFF
17	TRBV5-5	.	TRBJ2-2	CASSPSGRPTQSGELFF
12	TRBV11-2	.	TRBJ2-7	CASSRGAYEQYF
16	TRBV2	.	TRBJ1-5	CASREGRARGNQPQHF
14	TRBV14	.	TRBJ2-1	CASSPRLSYNEQFF
14	TRBV9	once	TRBJ2-7	CASSRTSGTYEQYF
13	TRBV27	.	TRBJ1-5	CASKPDRYQPQHF
14	TRBV28	.	TRBJ1-5	CASSLWESHQPQHF
12	TRBV5-5	.	TRBJ2-7	CASSLGAYEQYF